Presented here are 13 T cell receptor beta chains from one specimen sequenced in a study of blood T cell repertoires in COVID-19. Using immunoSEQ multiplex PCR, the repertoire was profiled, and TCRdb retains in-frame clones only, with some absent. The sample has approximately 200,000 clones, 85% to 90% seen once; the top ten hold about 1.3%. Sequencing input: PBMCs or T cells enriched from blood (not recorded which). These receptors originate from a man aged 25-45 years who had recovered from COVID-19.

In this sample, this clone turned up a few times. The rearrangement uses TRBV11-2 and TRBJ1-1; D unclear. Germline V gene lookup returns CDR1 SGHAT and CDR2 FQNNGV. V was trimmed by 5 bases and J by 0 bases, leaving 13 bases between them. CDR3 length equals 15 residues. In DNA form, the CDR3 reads TGTGCCAGCAGCCCTCAGGTGACGGTGAACACTGAAGCTTTCTTT. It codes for CASSPQVTVNTEAFF.

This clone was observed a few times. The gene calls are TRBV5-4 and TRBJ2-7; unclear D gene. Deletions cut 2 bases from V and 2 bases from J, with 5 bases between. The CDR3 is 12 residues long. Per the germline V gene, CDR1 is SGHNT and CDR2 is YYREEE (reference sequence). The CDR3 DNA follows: TGTGCCAGCAGCTTTGGGCCCTACGAGCAGTACTTC. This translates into CASSFGPYEQYF. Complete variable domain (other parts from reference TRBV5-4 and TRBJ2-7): ETGVTQSPTHLIKTRGQQVTLRCSSQSGHNTVSWYQQALGQGPQFIFQYYREEENGRGNFPPRFSGLQFPNYSSELNVNALELDDSALYLCASSFGPYEQYFGPGTRLTVT.

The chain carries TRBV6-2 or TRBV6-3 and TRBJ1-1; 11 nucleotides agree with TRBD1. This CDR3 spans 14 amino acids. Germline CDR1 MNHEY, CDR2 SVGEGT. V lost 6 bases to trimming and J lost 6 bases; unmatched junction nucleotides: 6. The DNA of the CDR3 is TGTGCCAGCAGCAATATGGACAGGGGGCCTGAAGCTTTCTTT. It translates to CASSNMDRGPEAFF.

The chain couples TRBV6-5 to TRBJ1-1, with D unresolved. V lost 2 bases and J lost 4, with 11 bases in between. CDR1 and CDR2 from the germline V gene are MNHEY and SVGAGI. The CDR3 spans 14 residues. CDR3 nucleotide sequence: TGTGCCAGCAGTTACGGCGTGACGGGCACTGAAGCTTTCTTT. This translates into CASSYGVTGTEAFF.

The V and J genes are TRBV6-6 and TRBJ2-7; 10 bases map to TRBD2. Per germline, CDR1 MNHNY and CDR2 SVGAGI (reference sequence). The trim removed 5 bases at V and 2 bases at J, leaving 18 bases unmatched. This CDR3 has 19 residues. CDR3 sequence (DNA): TGTGCCAGCAGTCCTACTAGTTTATCCGGGACTAGCGAAACCTACGAGCAGTACTTC. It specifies CASSPTSLSGTSETYEQYF.

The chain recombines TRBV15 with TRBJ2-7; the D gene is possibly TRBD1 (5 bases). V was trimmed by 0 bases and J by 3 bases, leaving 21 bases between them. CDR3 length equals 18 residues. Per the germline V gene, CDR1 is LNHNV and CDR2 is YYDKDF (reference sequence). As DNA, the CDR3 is TGTGCCACCAGCAGAGATAGCTATTGGAGCAGGGCAATCTACGAGCAGTACTTC. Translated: CATSRDSYWSRAIYEQYF.

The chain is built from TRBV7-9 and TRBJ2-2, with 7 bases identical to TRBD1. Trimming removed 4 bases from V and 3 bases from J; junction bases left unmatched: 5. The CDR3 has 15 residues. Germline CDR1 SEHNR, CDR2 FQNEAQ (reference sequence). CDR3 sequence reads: CASSSRGLYTGELFF. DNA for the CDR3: TGTGCCAGCAGCTCGAGGGGGCTGTACACCGGGGAGCTGTTTTTT.

The CDR3 region is CASSIARPRRGTGDTQYF. The CDR3 DNA sequence: TGTGCCAGTAGTATAGCCCGACCGAGAAGGGGAACTGGAGATACGCAGTATTTT. The V gene is TRBV19, the J gene TRBJ2-3, with TRBD1 as a possible D gene (5 bases). The CDR3 sequence is 18 residues long. V lost 1 base and J lost 5, with 22 bases in between. Germline V CDR1 and CDR2: LNHDA, SQIVND (reference sequence).

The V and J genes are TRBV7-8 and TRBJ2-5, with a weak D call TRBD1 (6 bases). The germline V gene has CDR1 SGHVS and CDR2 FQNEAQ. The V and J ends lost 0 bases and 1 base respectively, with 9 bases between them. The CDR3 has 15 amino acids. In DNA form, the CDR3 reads TGTGCCAGCAGCTTAGCGGGGGCCACCCAAGAGACCCAGTACTTC. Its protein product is CASSLAGATQETQYF. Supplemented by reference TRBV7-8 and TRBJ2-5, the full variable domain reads GAGVSQSPRYKVAKRGQDVALRCDPISGHVSLFWYQQALGQGPEFLTYFQNEAQLDKSGLPSDRFFAERPEGSVSTLKIQRTQQEDSAVYLCASSLAGATQETQYFGPGTRLLVL.

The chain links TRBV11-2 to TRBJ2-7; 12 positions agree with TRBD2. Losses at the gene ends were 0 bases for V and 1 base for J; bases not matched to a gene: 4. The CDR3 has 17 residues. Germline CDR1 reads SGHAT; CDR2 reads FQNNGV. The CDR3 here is CASSLELAGGPSYEQYF. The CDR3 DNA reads TGTGCCAGCAGCTTAGAACTAGCGGGAGGACCTTCCTACGAGCAGTACTTC.

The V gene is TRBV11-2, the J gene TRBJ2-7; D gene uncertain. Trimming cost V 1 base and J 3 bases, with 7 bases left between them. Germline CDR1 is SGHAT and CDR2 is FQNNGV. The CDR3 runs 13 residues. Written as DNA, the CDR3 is TGTGCCAGCAGCTTAGTTATCGGCTACGAGCAGTACTTC. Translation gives CASSLVIGYEQYF.

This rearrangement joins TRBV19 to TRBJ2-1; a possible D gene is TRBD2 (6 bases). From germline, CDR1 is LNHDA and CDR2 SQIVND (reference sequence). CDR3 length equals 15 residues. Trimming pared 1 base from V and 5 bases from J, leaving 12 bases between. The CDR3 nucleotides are TGTGCCAGTAGTATAGTGGGGACTGGGAACAATGAGCAGTTCTTC. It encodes CASSIVGTGNNEQFF.

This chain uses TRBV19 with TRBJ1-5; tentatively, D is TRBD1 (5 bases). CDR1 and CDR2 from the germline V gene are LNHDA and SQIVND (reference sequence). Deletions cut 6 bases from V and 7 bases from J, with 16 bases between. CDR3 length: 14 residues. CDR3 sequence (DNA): TGTGCCAGTAGAATCGGGGGGTGGGCGCAGCCCCAGCATTTT. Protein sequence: CASRIGGWAQPQHF.